These 29 T cell receptor beta chains came from one sample sequenced in a study of OX40 agonist ivuxolimab in advanced cancers. This table comes from immunoSEQ multiplex PCR, and its TCRdb copy is limited to in-frame clones, with some not included. The sample lists tens of thousands of clones, roughly nine tenths occurring once. The sample consisted of CD4+ or CD8+ T cells sorted from blood, taken in a trial of the OX40 agonist ivuxolimab. These receptors originate from an adult with an advanced solid tumor such as melanoma, head and neck, liver or kidney cancer.

The chain is built from TRBV5-1 and TRBJ2-5; D may match TRBD1 or TRBD2 (5 bases each). The CDR3 totals 13 residues. The germline gives CDR1 SGHRS, CDR2 YFSETQ. Between the trimmed V and J ends, which lost 4 bases and 7 bases, there was a span of 14 bases. In DNA form, the CDR3 reads TGCGCCAGCAGCCCCGAGGGGCGAGGGACCCAGTACTTC. Its protein product is CASSPEGRGTQYF.

This chain connects TRBV18 to TRBJ2-1; D might be TRBD2 (6 bases). CDR1 is KGHSH, CDR2 LQKENI, per germline. This CDR3 is 11 amino acids long. V was shortened by 3 bases and J by 9 bases, with 6 bases between the two germline ends. In DNA, the CDR3 is TGTGCCAGCTCACCGGGGGGTGAGCAGTTCTTC. Its translation: CASSPGGEQFF.

This clone has just one count. Written as DNA, the CDR3 is TGTGCCAGCAGCCGGCGGGAGTACACTGAAGCTTTCTTT. Protein sequence: CASSRREYTEAFF. The gene calls are TRBV7-3 and TRBJ1-1; D is unresolved. Germline V CDR1 and CDR2: SGHTA, FQGTGA. This CDR3 region has 13 residues. Trimming took off 5 bases at V and 3 bases at J, with 10 bases between the two ends. The whole variable domain, filled in from reference TRBV7-3 and TRBJ1-1, reads GAGVSQTPSNKVTEKGKYVELRCDPISGHTALYWYRQSLGQGPEFLIYFQGTGAADDSGLPNDRFFAVRPEGSVSTLKIQRTERGDSAVYLCASSRREYTEAFFGQGTRLTVV.

The gene calls are TRBV7-2 and TRBJ1-1; possible D gene TRBD1, 6 bases. The CDR3 totals 16 residues. Germline values: CDR1 SGHTA, CDR2 FQGNSA. Trimming removed 4 bases from V and 4 bases from J, with 19 bases in between. CDR3 coding DNA: TGTGCCAGCAGCTCCCACAACAGGGATGTTGCCACTGAAGCTTTCTTT. Translating it yields CASSSHNRDVATEAFF.

This sequence joins TRBV19 and TRBJ2-1; 7 bases map to TRBD2. The CDR3 length is 14 residues. After removal of 4 bases from V and 8 bases from J, the junction contained 8 bases not matched to a gene. Per the germline V gene, CDR1 is LNHDA and CDR2 is SQIVND (reference sequence). CDR3 sequence (DNA): TGTGCCAGTAGTAAGGGCGGGAGTATCGATGAGCAGTTCTTC. It translates to CASSKGGSIDEQFF.

This rearrangement joins TRBV30 to TRBJ2-7; D might be TRBD2 (7 bases). This CDR3 has 11 residues. Germline V lookup: CDR1 GTSNPN, CDR2 SVGIG (reference sequence). V lost 2 bases and J lost 12, with 14 bases in between. The CDR3 sequence: CAWSIGGDRYF. In DNA form, the CDR3 reads TGTGCCTGGAGTATAGGGGGGGACCGGTACTTC.

In this sample, this clone turned up once. The chain combines TRBV5-4 with TRBJ1-1; a weak D match, TRBD1 (5 bases). This CDR3 has 14 amino acids. V gave up 0 bases and J gave up 0 bases, with 6 bases separating them. Per germline, CDR1 SGHNT and CDR2 YYREEE (reference sequence). CDR3 amino acids: CASSLGQMNTEAFF. The CDR3 coding sequence is TGTGCCAGCAGCTTGGGACAGATGAACACTGAAGCTTTCTTT.

This sequence joins TRBV6-5 and TRBJ1-5; 9 nucleotides line up with TRBD1. The germline CDR1 and CDR2 sequences are MNHEY and SVGAGI. The length of the CDR3 is 14 residues. Trimming cost V 5 bases and J 6 bases; bases outside gene matches: 5. The CDR3 region is CASSTGGAGQPQHF. Written as DNA, the CDR3 is TGTGCCAGCAGTACAGGGGGCGCAGGTCAGCCCCAGCATTTT.

This chain connects TRBV7-2 to TRBJ1-5; D is possibly TRBD1 (5 bases). Germline CDR1 reads SGHTA; CDR2 reads FQGNSA. The CDR3 consists of 14 residues. The V end was cut by 2 bases, the J end by 5 bases, with 10 bases between. The DNA of the CDR3 is TGTGCCAGCAGCTTAAAGGCGGGGGATCAGCCCCAGCATTTT. Residues: CASSLKAGDQPQHF.

The chain recombines TRBV7-2 with TRBJ2-7; D unresolved. The J call is uncertain, as TRBJ2-5 better fits the DNA end. Germline CDR1 and CDR2: SGHTA and FQGNSA. The CDR3 is 13 residues long. The CDR3 is CASSLRYQETQYF. The CDR3 coding sequence is TGTGCCAGCAGCCTAAGGTACCAAGAGACCCAGTACTTC.

The chain employs TRBV18 and TRBJ1-2; 8 bases match TRBD1. The J segment lost 5 bases and the V segment lost 6 bases, leaving 5 bases of the junction unmatched. This CDR3 spans 13 amino acids. CDR1 and CDR2 from the germline V gene are KGHSH and LQKENI. For the CDR3, the DNA is TGTGCCAGCTCTTCGACAGGGGAGTATGGCTACACCTTC. Residues: CASSSTGEYGYTF. The complete variable domain, with remaining parts taken from reference TRBV18 and TRBJ1-2, reads NAGVMQNPRHLVRRRGQEARLRCSPMKGHSHVYWYRQLPEEGLKFMVYLQKENIIDESGMPKERFSAEFPKEGPSILRIQQVVRGDSAAYFCASSSTGEYGYTFGSGTRLTVV.

The chain couples TRBV6-6 to TRBJ1-1, with TRBD1 identical over 9 bases. The CDR3 consists of 16 residues. The germline V gene has CDR1 MNHNY and CDR2 SVGAGI (reference sequence). V lost 5 bases to trimming and J lost 3 bases; unmatched junction nucleotides: 10. The CDR3 DNA is TGTGCCAGCAGTCCCGCCGGGGACAGGGCGGACACTGAAGCTTTCTTT. Translation gives CASSPAGDRADTEAFF.

The CDR3 protein is CASSWRVTGSQETQYF. The CDR3 coding sequence is TGTGCCAGCAGCTGGAGGGTGACAGGGAGTCAAGAGACCCAGTACTTC. This chain connects TRBV7-8 to TRBJ2-5; tentative D call: TRBD1 (7 bases). Germline CDR1 SGHVS, CDR2 FQNEAQ. V lost 4 bases and J lost 2, with 17 bases in between. This CDR3 has 16 amino acids.

This clone was seen more than once but under ten times. The rearrangement uses TRBV5-1 and TRBJ2-2; D ambiguous. Germline loops: CDR1 SGHRS, CDR2 YFSETQ. Trimming removed 3 bases at V and 0 bases at J, with 3 bases between. The CDR3 has 13 residues. The CDR3 protein is CASSSTNTGELFF. In nucleotides, the CDR3 is TGCGCCAGCAGCTCGACGAACACCGGGGAGCTGTTTTTT. Complete variable domain (other parts from reference TRBV5-1 and TRBJ2-2): KAGVTQTPRYLIKTRGQQVTLSCSPISGHRSVSWYQQTPGQGLQFLFEYFSETQRNKGNFPGRFSGRQFSNSRSEMNVSTLELGDSALYLCASSSTNTGELFFGEGSRLTVL.

This clone was observed once. The V call is TRBV27, the J call TRBJ1-3; D is possibly TRBD1 (5 bases). Germline CDR1 is MNHEY and CDR2 is SMNVEV (reference sequence). The CDR3 covers 16 residues. V dropped 5 bases and J dropped 0 bases, with 14 bases sitting between them. The CDR3 spells CASSRPGLLSGNTIYF. For the CDR3, the DNA is TGTGCCAGCAGTAGACCGGGACTCCTCTCTGGAAACACCATATATTTT.

The chain joins TRBV18 to TRBJ2-3; D is unclear. V lost 4 bases to trimming and J lost 1 base, with 3 bases between them. CDR1 is KGHSH, CDR2 LQKENI, per germline. This CDR3 is built from 12 residues. CDR3 region: CASSLRTDTQYF. The CDR3 DNA is TGTGCCAGCTCACTTCGCACAGATACGCAGTATTTT.

The chain carries TRBV9 and TRBJ2-5, with 10 bases matching TRBD2. This CDR3 is 15 amino acids long. Trimming at V came to 4 bases and at J to 5 bases, leaving 8 bases not matched to a gene. The V gene's germline CDR1 is SGDLS and CDR2 YYNGEE. The CDR3, as DNA: TGTGCCAGCAGCAAACAAGCGGGGGGGCCGGAGACCCAGTACTTC. It yields the protein CASSKQAGGPETQYF.

This chain connects TRBV18 to TRBJ1-1; D uncertain. This CDR3 comprises 14 residues. The germline gives CDR1 KGHSH, CDR2 LQKENI. V was trimmed by 5 bases and J by 2 bases, leaving 12 bases between them. CDR3 region: CASSSQYRNTEAFF. The CDR3 nucleotides are TGTGCCAGCTCATCCCAATACAGAAACACTGAAGCTTTCTTT.

This chain uses TRBV9 with TRBJ2-5, with D possibly TRBD1 on 6 matching bases. Gene TRBJ2-7 matches the end of the DNA better, so the J call may be wrong. Per germline, CDR1 SGDLS and CDR2 YYNGEE. This CDR3 is 15 amino acids long. The CDR3 DNA sequence: TGTGCCAGCAGCGAGAGTTCAGGGGACCCCTACGAGCAGTACTTC. It encodes CASSESSGDPYEQYF.

The chain joins TRBV7-9 to TRBJ2-3; 9 nucleotides line up with TRBD1. V lost 3 bases and J lost 6; bases outside the gene matches: 10. CDR3 length: 16 amino acids. Germline V gene data show CDR1 as SEHNR and CDR2 as FQNEAQ (reference sequence). The CDR3 nucleotides read TGTGCCAGCAGCTTTACAGGGGGCGCCCCGGCTGATACGCAGTATTTT. It translates to CASSFTGGAPADTQYF.

The chain recombines TRBV10-3 with TRBJ1-1; D uncertain. Germline assignment: CDR1 ENHRY and CDR2 SYGVKD. V lost 3 bases and J lost 6, with 8 bases in between. CDR3 length equals 12 residues. CDR3 nucleotide sequence: TGTGCCATCAGTGAATGGGGTTCTGAAGCTTTCTTT. The encoded protein is CAISEWGSEAFF.

This chain connects TRBV7-7 to TRBJ2-6; the match to TRBD1 covers 8 bases. The CDR3 runs to 18 residues. V shed 10 bases, J shed 0 bases, and the junction held 14 bases outside the gene matches. Germline-derived CDR1 and CDR2 are SSHAT and FNYEAQ (reference sequence). CDR3 protein: CAITDQGAGGSGANVLTF. The CDR3 nucleotides read TGTGCCATCACGGATCAGGGGGCCGGTGGCTCTGGGGCCAACGTCCTGACTTTC.

The chain combines TRBV7-2 with TRBJ1-1; TRBD1 matches 7 bases. This CDR3 has 14 residues. Germline loops: CDR1 SGHTA, CDR2 FQGNSA. V shed 4 bases, J shed 10 bases, and the junction held 12 bases outside the gene matches. CDR3 region: CASSSSDRASRAFF. CDR3 bases: TGTGCCAGCAGCTCGAGCGACAGGGCCTCTAGAGCTTTCTTT.

The genes are TRBV19 and TRBJ2-3; TRBD2 is a possible D gene (5 bases). This CDR3 contains 17 residues. V lost 1 base and J lost 0, with 14 bases in between. Germline-derived CDR1 and CDR2 are LNHDA and SQIVND (reference sequence). This CDR3 is CASSIGGSSLSTDTQYF. The CDR3 DNA sequence: TGTGCCAGTAGTATAGGCGGGTCGAGTCTTAGCACAGATACGCAGTATTTT.

The chain combines TRBV29-1 with TRBJ2-3; 7 bases are shared with TRBD1. This CDR3 has 13 amino acids. With V trimmed by 5 bases and J by 5 bases, 7 bases remained unmatched. Germline CDR1 SQVTM, CDR2 ANQGSEA. The CDR3 here is CSVRAGGRDTQYF. The CDR3 DNA sequence: TGCAGCGTTAGGGCAGGGGGTAGAGATACGCAGTATTTT.

The rearrangement links TRBV30 to TRBJ2-1, with D unclear. Germline V gene sequence: CDR1 GTSNPN, CDR2 SVGIG (reference sequence). V was clipped by 2 bases and J by 0 bases, with 11 bases between them. CDR3 length equals 15 residues. CDR3 nucleotides: TGTGCCTGGAGTCGCTGGCAGAGCTCCTACAATGAGCAGTTCTTC. This gives the protein CAWSRWQSSYNEQFF.

This chain joins TRBV28 and TRBJ2-1; 9 bases are a match to TRBD2. The CDR3 sequence is 19 residues long. J was trimmed by 3 bases and V by 3 bases; bases with no gene match: 15. Looked up from germline, CDR1 is MDHEN and CDR2 is SYDVKM. The DNA for the CDR3 is TGTGCCAGCAGTTTTTTGGCTTTAGGGAGAGCGGGAGGCTACAATGAGCAGTTCTTC. Its translation: CASSFLALGRAGGYNEQFF.

V usage is TRBV2 and J usage is TRBJ2-7, with 7 bases aligning to TRBD1. Trimming at V came to 5 bases and at J to 3 bases, leaving 7 bases not matched to a gene. CDR1 is SNHLY and CDR2 is FYNNEI in the germline V gene. The length of the CDR3 is 14 residues. This CDR3 reads CASSPSTGDYEQYF. The CDR3 coding sequence is TGTGCCAGCAGTCCCTCTACAGGGGACTACGAGCAGTACTTC.

The rearrangement links TRBV10-2 to TRBJ1-1; 7 nucleotides match TRBD1. Germline V gene data show CDR1 as WSHSY and CDR2 as SAAADI. This CDR3 comprises 13 residues. Trimming at V came to 6 bases and at J to 3 bases, leaving 4 bases not matched to a gene. The CDR3, as DNA: TGCGCCAGCAGAGATACAGGGGACACTGAAGCTTTCTTT. It specifies CASRDTGDTEAFF.